The table lists the clone carrying this T cell receptor beta chain with many counts. No antigen is known for it. Germline V gene lookup returns CDR1 SGHRS and CDR2 YFSETQ. The CDR3 length is 14 residues. The trim removed 0 bases at V and 9 bases at J, leaving 5 bases unmatched. The record originates from a study of T cells in Graves' hyperthyroidism and ophthalmopathy. Study-wide background: Peripheral blood was secured at the point of initial diagnosis, before any treatment.

Patients were excluded for uncontrolled infection, other autoimmune disease, pregnancy or lactation. Researchers amplified the TCR beta CDR3 regions from RNA transcripts. The HTBI set primed first-round TCR CDR3 RT-PCR. TCRdb ran MiXCR on the multiplex PCR reads and lists one entry per CDR3 protein. Here the sample spans approximately 400,000 distinct CDR3 sequences, roughly 14% being singletons. Study-wide points: A model of 13 V-J pairs discriminated ophthalmopathy from stable hyperthyroidism.

Sequenced input: blood. The TCR originated in a woman aged 18-29 years with Graves' hyperthyroidism. This chain uses TRBV5-1 with TRBJ2-1; 8 bases agree with TRBD1. The CDR3 DNA reads TGCGCCAGCAGCTTGGGGACAGGGCTGGGTGAGCAGTTCTTC. It codes for CASSLGTGLGEQFF.